The 10 T cell receptor beta chains below all came from one sample that was sequenced in a study of control samples from healthy donors and cancer patients (TCRdb year 2020). The library was generated by the immunoSEQ multiplex PCR assay. Sourced from immuneACCESS, this table was stored by TCRdb with only in-frame sequences that have V and J called. A share of the clones is absent; for the studies checked, an unresolved V gene accounts for under half, and the remainder has no known explanation. This sample holds about 120,000 clones; approximately 93% were observed only once. Of the sample, approximately 2.5% is held by the ten largest clones. The material sequenced was blood. These receptors all come from a man aged 25-45 years in good health.

The chain is built from TRBV7-9 and TRBJ1-2; D call uncertain. Trimming removed 8 bases from V and 8 bases from J, with 15 bases in between. Germline-derived CDR1 and CDR2 are SEHNR and FQNEAQ (reference sequence). The CDR3 runs 12 residues. CDR3 coding DNA: TGTGCCAGCGGCCAACATGGTGTGGGCTACACCTTC. It specifies CASGQHGVGYTF.

The V gene is TRBV5-1, the J gene TRBJ1-3; no clear D. The germline V gene has CDR1 SGHRS and CDR2 YFSETQ. This CDR3 has 14 residues. Trimming cost V 3 bases and J 0 bases, with 7 bases left between them. CDR3 DNA sequence: TGCGCCAGCAGCTCAAGGGACTCTGGAAACACCATATATTTT. Its translation is CASSSRDSGNTIYF.

V gene TRBV5-1 combines with J gene TRBJ2-2, with D tentatively TRBD1 (6 bases). Trimming stripped 0 bases from V and 3 bases from J, with 12 bases between. The CDR3 consists of 16 residues. Looked up from germline, CDR1 is SGHRS and CDR2 is YFSETQ. The CDR3 sequence is CASSLDSQGYTGELFF. The CDR3 DNA sequence: TGCGCCAGCAGCTTGGATTCTCAGGGGTACACCGGGGAGCTGTTTTTT.

This chain connects TRBV9 to TRBJ1-4; D is possibly TRBD1 (6 bases). Trimming cost V 2 bases and J 6 bases, with 14 bases left between them. There are 15 residues in the CDR3. The germline gives CDR1 SGDLS, CDR2 YYNGEE. The CDR3 DNA reads as TGTGCCAGCAGCGTGGCAACAGGGCGGGATGAAAAACTGTTTTTT. It encodes CASSVATGRDEKLFF.

This chain connects TRBV5-1 to TRBJ1-2, with D perhaps matching TRBD1 (6 bases). V shed 5 bases and J shed 5 bases, with 10 bases lying between them. The CDR3 totals 12 residues. Germline CDR1 reads SGHRS; CDR2 reads YFSETQ. The CDR3 DNA sequence: TGCGCCAGCAGAAGGGGGGGTTATGGCTACACCTTC. Residues: CASRRGGYGYTF.

The chain uses TRBV7-3 and TRBJ2-2; D not certain. The V gene's germline CDR1 is SGHTA and CDR2 FQGTGA. The CDR3 has 14 residues. Trimming took off 4 bases at V and 1 base at J, with 7 bases between the two ends. DNA for the CDR3: TGTGCCAGCAGCTCGGACGGGAACACCGGGGAGCTGTTTTTT. Translating it yields CASSSDGNTGELFF.

This clone appeared a single time. V is TRBV5-6 and J is TRBJ1-5; no reliable D call. V was cut by 1 base and J by 5 bases, with 7 bases left in between. The CDR3 extends over 13 amino acids. Germline V gives CDR1 SGHDT, CDR2 YYEEEE. CDR3 DNA: TGTGCCAGCAGCTTGTACGGGGATCAGCCCCAGCATTTT. This sequence encodes CASSLYGDQPQHF.

The count of this clone is one. V usage is TRBV20-1 and J usage is TRBJ1-5; D is uncertain. The CDR3 is made up of 11 amino acids. Trimming removed 1 base at V and 5 bases at J, with 3 bases between. CDR1 and CDR2 (germline): DFQATT, SNEGSKA (reference sequence). The CDR3 loop is CSARGDQPQHF. The CDR3 DNA reads TGCAGTGCTAGAGGGGATCAGCCCCAGCATTTT.

The chain uses TRBV28 and TRBJ2-5; D is tentatively TRBD1 or TRBD2 (5 bases each). There are 16 residues in the CDR3. The germline V and J ends were trimmed by 3 bases and 2 bases, with 16 bases remaining between them. Germline loops: CDR1 MDHEN, CDR2 SYDVKM. The CDR3 sequence is CASSLTPHWGQETQYF. CDR3 DNA: TGTGCCAGCAGTTTGACTCCCCATTGGGGGCAAGAGACCCAGTACTTC.

The V gene is TRBV5-1, the J gene TRBJ2-6; TRBD2 is a possible D gene (6 bases). Germline V gene sequence: CDR1 SGHRS, CDR2 YFSETQ. Trimming pared 4 bases from V and 1 base from J, leaving 12 bases between. The CDR3 has 16 amino acids. The CDR3 spells CASSPGGISGANVLTF. CDR3 in DNA: TGCGCCAGCAGCCCAGGAGGGATATCTGGGGCCAACGTCCTGACTTTC.